This T cell receptor beta chain was retrieved from a study of OX40 agonist ivuxolimab in advanced cancers. Study in general: Ivuxolimab doses were 0.01, 0.1, 0.3, 1.5, 3 or 10 mg/kg every 2 weeks.

Sequencing used immunoSEQ multiplex PCR; TCRdb keeps in-frame clones, though not all of them. The data contain more than 30,000 clones, roughly 90% of them singletons. Autoimmune disease history or systemic immunosuppression meant exclusion. This TCR was recovered from an adult with an advanced solid tumor such as melanoma, head and neck, liver or kidney cancer. This specimen was CD4+ or CD8+ T cells sorted from blood, taken in a trial of the OX40 agonist ivuxolimab.

The DNA of the CDR3 is TGTGCCAGCAGCTTGGACAGGGCCACCGGGGAGCTGTTTTTT. It is translated as CASSLDRATGELFF. This chain links TRBV5-4 with TRBJ2-2, with D perhaps TRBD1 (6 bases). Germline-derived CDR1 and CDR2 are SGHNT and YYREEE (reference sequence). The CDR3 runs to 14 residues. Between the trimmed V and J ends, which lost 0 bases and 4 bases, there was a span of 7 bases.